Listed below are T cell receptor beta chains from one sample, sequenced in a study of T cell responses to AZD1222 COVID-19 vaccine. Sequencing was performed with immunoSEQ multiplex PCR; in TCRdb, only in-frame clones are kept and a portion is missing. The table includes more than 150,000 clones, 90% detected once. The sequences come from peripheral blood, collected 28 days after the second AZD1222 dose. Every receptor here comes from an adult who received the AZD1222 COVID-19 vaccine. CDR3s leave out the opening cysteine and the closing phenylalanine or tryptophan. Fields, in order: D gene, V gene, CDR3 protein. A D gene is named only where the DNA matches it firmly.

D gene: .
V gene: TRBV9
CDR3 protein: ASSAQGIPGNTIY

D gene: TRBD2
V gene: TRBV15
CDR3 protein: ATSTLAGGYNEQF

D gene: TRBD2
V gene: TRBV18
CDR3 protein: ASSPPELAGGCTQY

D gene: .
V gene: TRBV6-5
CDR3 protein: ASFRASNYGYT

D gene: .
V gene: TRBV12-3/TRBV12-4
CDR3 protein: ASSFSSGNTIY

D gene: .
V gene: TRBV7-2
CDR3 protein: ASSTTKGSNEQF

D gene: .
V gene: TRBV6-5
CDR3 protein: ASSYGGTQH

D gene: TRBD2
V gene: TRBV5-4
CDR3 protein: ASSSRLAGFFSYNEQF

D gene: .
V gene: TRBV5-4
CDR3 protein: ASSLDGTYNSPLH

D gene: TRBD1
V gene: TRBV7-2
CDR3 protein: ASSFGQGGQAGYT

D gene: TRBD1
V gene: TRBV10-3
CDR3 protein: AISETDRGYGYT

D gene: .
V gene: TRBV24-1
CDR3 protein: ATSPDFFDYGYT

D gene: .
V gene: TRBV2
CDR3 protein: ASSDIGEGNGYT

D gene: .
V gene: TRBV18
CDR3 protein: ASSPLLVEGETQY

D gene: .
V gene: TRBV7-8
CDR3 protein: ASSHPAGLRTGELF

D gene: TRBD1
V gene: TRBV11-1
CDR3 protein: ASSLATGNYEQY

D gene: TRBD1
V gene: TRBV28
CDR3 protein: ASSSHPKTGDDYGYT

D gene: .
V gene: TRBV30
CDR3 protein: AWSWGPGTIGYT

D gene: .
V gene: TRBV28
CDR3 protein: ATCGEITETQY

D gene: .
V gene: TRBV19
CDR3 protein: ASSPEDSLSNQPQH

D gene: TRBD1
V gene: TRBV6-5
CDR3 protein: ASTWGQYTEAF

D gene: TRBD1
V gene: TRBV24-1
CDR3 protein: ATRATGDTEAF

D gene: .
V gene: TRBV7-9
CDR3 protein: ASSLGGDDEQF

D gene: .
V gene: TRBV7-9
CDR3 protein: ASSLRTGYNEQF

D gene: .
V gene: TRBV7-8
CDR3 protein: ASSLVYSYNEQF